This T cell receptor beta chain was recorded in a study of PD-1 and CTLA-4 blockade in melanoma. This table comes from immunoSEQ multiplex PCR, and its TCRdb copy is limited to in-frame clones, with some not included. In the table there are almost 30,000 clones, 70% to 90% of which are singletons. This CDR3 is 15 amino acids long. Germline V gene data show CDR1 as MRHNA and CDR2 as SNTAGT. The V and J ends lost 6 bases and 5 bases, in that order; junction bases with no gene match: 5. The sequence was collected from a human donor with melanoma. Sample: CD8+ T cells from peripheral blood, taken before anti-PD-1 treatment. The chain is built from TRBV6-4 and TRBJ2-1; 12 bases map to TRBD2. The chain's CDR3 is CASSYGLAGNNEQFF. The DNA for the CDR3 is TGTGCCAGCAGCTACGGACTAGCGGGAAACAATGAGCAGTTCTTC.